These 27 T cell receptor beta chains share one sample of origin, sequenced in a study of PD-L1 blockade in urothelial cancer. This table comes from immunoSEQ multiplex PCR, and its TCRdb copy is limited to in-frame clones, with some not included. The sample yields just under 40,000 clones, roughly 90% seen once. Time point reported: pretreatment peripheral blood. The material sequenced was PBMCs, taken around atezolizumab (anti-PD-L1) treatment. These TCRs come from a woman in her sixties or seventies with urothelial cancer.

A single count supports this clone. This chain connects TRBV28 to TRBJ2-1, with D possibly being TRBD1 (6 bases). This CDR3 has 16 amino acids. Trimming removed 5 bases at V and 6 bases at J, with 20 bases between. Germline CDR1 MDHEN, CDR2 SYDVKM. The CDR3 sequence is CASSDPGQSASNEQFF. The CDR3 DNA follows: TGTGCCAGCAGTGACCCCGGACAGTCTGCCAGCAATGAGCAGTTCTTC. Full variable domain (remainder filled in from reference TRBV28 and TRBJ2-1): DVKVTQSSRYLVKRTGEKVFLECVQDMDHENMFWYRQDPGLGLRLIYFSYDVKMKEKGDIPEGYSVSREKKERFSLILESASTNQTSMYLCASSDPGQSASNEQFFGPGTRLTVL.

The chain couples TRBV11-2 to TRBJ1-2; a weak D match, TRBD1 (6 bases). The CDR3 is 14 residues long. Germline V gene lookup returns CDR1 SGHAT and CDR2 FQNNGV. Trimming removed 4 bases from V and 4 bases from J, with 13 bases in between. The CDR3 loop is CASSSLRGGYGYTF. The DNA of the CDR3 is TGTGCCAGCAGCTCTCTCCGAGGGGGCTATGGCTACACCTTC. The whole variable domain, remainder taken from reference TRBV11-2 and TRBJ1-2, is EAGVAQSPRYKIIEKRQSVAFWCNPISGHATLYWYQQILGQGPKLLIQFQNNGVVDDSQLPKDRFSAERLKGVDSTLKIQPAKLEDSAVYLCASSSLRGGYGYTFGSGTRLTVV.

This chain connects TRBV27 to TRBJ2-7; 9 bases map to TRBD1. This CDR3 has 14 residues. Trimming at V came to 5 bases and at J to 4 bases, leaving 6 bases not matched to a gene. CDR1 and CDR2 from the germline V gene are MNHEY and SMNVEV (reference sequence). CDR3 DNA sequence: TGTGCCAGCAGTACCCGACAGGGGGTTTACGAGCAGTACTTC. Protein: CASSTRQGVYEQYF.

The chain couples TRBV27 to TRBJ2-2; 7 bases agree with TRBD1. Germline V gene lookup returns CDR1 MNHEY and CDR2 SMNVEV (reference sequence). There are 22 residues in the CDR3. After removal of 0 bases from V and 3 bases from J, the junction contained 22 bases not matched to a gene. Here the CDR3 DNA reads TGTGCCAGCAGTTTATCGGGCTCTTCCCCTGTACAGGGGCTTACGCACACCGGGGAGCTGTTTTTT. Its protein product is CASSLSGSSPVQGLTHTGELFF.

This clone appeared a single time. The chain combines TRBV2 with TRBJ1-2; no reliable D call. Germline V gene sequence: CDR1 SNHLY, CDR2 FYNNEI. V gave up 1 base and J gave up 2 bases, with 5 bases separating them. The CDR3 is 13 amino acids. CDR3 sequence reads: CASSEGGNYGYTF. DNA of the CDR3: TGTGCCAGCAGTGAAGGCGGGAACTATGGCTACACCTTC.

The CDR3 sequence: CASSLDSISYEQYF. The CDR3 DNA reads TGCGCCAGCAGTCTGGACAGTATCTCCTACGAGCAGTACTTC. This chain links TRBV5-1 with TRBJ2-7; D may be TRBD1 (6 bases). Germline CDR1 is SGHRS and CDR2 is YFSETQ. The CDR3 is 14 amino acids. V was cut by 5 bases and J by 0 bases, with 12 bases left in between.

The CDR3 nucleotides are TGTGCCAGCAGGGGCCTGACCTACGAGCAGTACTTC. Amino acid sequence: CASRGLTYEQYF. The V call is TRBV28, the J call TRBJ2-7; D remains ambiguous. This CDR3 spans 12 amino acids. V was clipped by 6 bases and J by 2 bases, with 8 bases between them. Per the germline V gene, CDR1 is MDHEN and CDR2 is SYDVKM.

This clone was seen a few times. The V and J genes are TRBV5-1 and TRBJ2-3, with 7 bases identical to TRBD1. CDR1 is SGHRS and CDR2 is YFSETQ in the germline V gene. This CDR3 contains 14 residues. V gave up 4 bases and J gave up 1 base; unmatched junction bases: 3. The CDR3 region is CASSTGQGTDTQYF. DNA of the CDR3: TGCGCCAGCAGCACCGGACAGGGCACAGATACGCAGTATTTT.

V gene TRBV5-4 combines with J gene TRBJ2-3, with 9 bases that match TRBD1. Looked up from germline, CDR1 is SGHNT and CDR2 is YYREEE (reference sequence). The length of the CDR3 is 14 residues. V lost 9 bases to trimming and J lost 3 bases; unmatched junction nucleotides: 8. The CDR3 here is CATLDRGGTDTQYF. CDR3 sequence (DNA): TGTGCCACCCTGGACAGGGGAGGGACAGATACGCAGTATTTT.

This rearrangement joins TRBV29-1 to TRBJ2-7; D is perhaps TRBD2 (6 bases). The CDR3 spans 13 residues. CDR1 is SQVTM, CDR2 ANQGSEA, per germline. Trimming cost V 4 bases and J 5 bases, with 15 bases left between them. DNA for the CDR3: TGCAGCGTTGGAGTAGCGGAGTCCCACGAGCAGTACTTC. Its protein product is CSVGVAESHEQYF.

This chain connects TRBV6-6 to TRBJ2-7, with TRBD1 as a possible D gene (6 bases). The length of the CDR3 is 16 residues. Germline values: CDR1 MNHNY, CDR2 SVGAGI (reference sequence). The germline V and J ends were trimmed by 6 bases and 4 bases, with 22 bases remaining between them. CDR3 loop: CASSYPTGIGRYEQYF. CDR3 coding DNA: TGTGCCAGCAGCTACCCTACAGGGATCGGTCGTTACGAGCAGTACTTC.

This clone was picked up one time. The chain uses TRBV14 and TRBJ2-7, with 10 bases identical to TRBD2. The CDR3 is 16 amino acids. Germline lookup yields CDR1 SGHDN and CDR2 FVKESK. Losses at the gene ends were 2 bases for V and 1 base for J; bases not matched to a gene: 5. The CDR3 spells CASSQLAGVRSYEQYF. Here the CDR3 DNA reads TGTGCCAGCAGCCAACTAGCGGGAGTCCGGTCCTACGAGCAGTACTTC.

The rearrangement uses TRBV5-1 and TRBJ2-1; TRBD2 matches at 13 bases. V lost 2 bases to trimming and J lost 4 bases; unmatched junction nucleotides: 6. The CDR3 has 17 residues. Germline V gene lookup returns CDR1 SGHRS and CDR2 YFSETQ. CDR3 sequence (DNA): TGCGCCAGCAGCTTCTACTCGACTAGCGGGAGGTACAATGAGCAGTTCTTC. Translating gives CASSFYSTSGRYNEQFF.

This clone was detected once. V and J are TRBV7-9 and TRBJ2-7, with 7 bases identical to TRBD2. CDR1 is SEHNR, CDR2 FQNEAQ, per germline (reference sequence). The length of the CDR3 is 13 residues. With V trimmed by 4 bases and J by 10 bases, 10 bases remained unmatched. The CDR3 loop is CASSSGLILIQYF. In DNA form, the CDR3 reads TGTGCCAGCAGCTCGGGACTAATTCTGATCCAGTACTTC. The variable domain in full, completed from reference TRBV7-9 and TRBJ2-7, reads DTGVSQNPRHKITKRGQNVTFRCDPISEHNRLYWYRQTLGQGPEFLTYFQNEAQLEKSRLLSDRFSAERPKGSFSTLEIQRTEQGDSAMYLCASSSGLILIQYFGPGTRLTVT.

The CDR3 DNA follows: TGTGCCAGCTCACCCGGCGGGGATCGCGAGCAGTACTTC. Translating gives CASSPGGDREQYF. The V gene is TRBV18, the J gene TRBJ2-7; D perhaps matches TRBD2 (6 bases). In germline, CDR1 is KGHSH, CDR2 LQKENI. V was clipped by 3 bases and J by 6 bases, with 12 bases between them. There are 13 residues in the CDR3.

Only one count was recorded for this clone. The genes are TRBV18 and TRBJ1-2; no firm D call. V was shortened by 1 base and J by 6 bases, with 12 bases between the two germline ends. The CDR3 extends over 14 amino acids. CDR1 and CDR2 (germline): KGHSH, LQKENI. CDR3 nucleotide sequence: TGTGCCAGCTCACCACGGTTGGAGAGCCATGGCTACACCTTC. Translating gives CASSPRLESHGYTF.

The chain joins TRBV9 to TRBJ2-7; TRBD2 might be the D (6 bases). The CDR3 length is 14 residues. The V and J ends lost 4 bases and 3 bases respectively, with 14 bases between them. Germline assignment: CDR1 SGDLS and CDR2 YYNGEE. CDR3 sequence: CASSPSRRGYEQYF. DNA for the CDR3: TGTGCCAGCAGCCCATCACGGAGGGGCTACGAGCAGTACTTC.

The V call is TRBV28, the J call TRBJ1-5; tentative D call: TRBD1 (6 bases). Germline values: CDR1 MDHEN, CDR2 SYDVKM. Trimming pared 6 bases from V and 9 bases from J, leaving 15 bases between. The CDR3 totals 13 residues. The CDR3 DNA sequence: TGTGCCAGCAGGGAACAGGGTGTGCGGCCCCAGCATTTT. Encoded protein: CASREQGVRPQHF. The full variable domain, its missing parts supplied by reference TRBV28 and TRBJ1-5, is DVKVTQSSRYLVKRTGEKVFLECVQDMDHENMFWYRQDPGLGLRLIYFSYDVKMKEKGDIPEGYSVSREKKERFSLILESASTNQTSMYLCASREQGVRPQHFGDGTRLSIL.

The chain joins TRBV7-9 to TRBJ1-2; perhaps TRBD1 as D (5 bases). The CDR3 spans 13 residues. Trimming left V 4 bases short and J 5 bases short, with 11 bases between. Germline V gives CDR1 SEHNR, CDR2 FQNEAQ (reference sequence). Here the CDR3 reads CASSSSTVYGYTF. The DNA for the CDR3 is TGTGCCAGCAGCTCCTCGACAGTTTATGGCTACACCTTC.

The genes are TRBV28 and TRBJ1-3; 10 positions agree with TRBD1. Germline lookup yields CDR1 MDHEN and CDR2 SYDVKM. Trimming took 8 bases from V and 3 from J; bases not matched to a gene: 13. The CDR3 has 17 amino acids. In nucleotides, the CDR3 is TGTGCCAGCGTGACAGGGGGCTTGTCTTTCGGTGGAAACACCATATATTTT. Its protein is CASVTGGLSFGGNTIYF.

The chain joins TRBV5-4 to TRBJ2-3; 15 nucleotides match TRBD2. Germline V lookup: CDR1 SGHNT, CDR2 YYREEE (reference sequence). J lost 1 base, V lost 4 bases, and 10 bases had no gene match. The CDR3 consists of 19 residues. In DNA, the CDR3 is TGTGCCAGCAGCCCATCGGGGACTAGCGGGAGGTGGGGCACAGATACGCAGTATTTT. Its protein product is CASSPSGTSGRWGTDTQYF. The full variable domain, rest sourced from reference TRBV5-4 and TRBJ2-3, is ETGVTQSPTHLIKTRGQQVTLRCSSQSGHNTVSWYQQALGQGPQFIFQYYREEENGRGNFPPRFSGLQFPNYSSELNVNALELDDSALYLCASSPSGTSGRWGTDTQYFGPGTRLTVL.

The chain carries TRBV25-1 and TRBJ1-1; TRBD1 might be the D (5 bases). This CDR3 is 13 amino acids long. The V end lost 6 bases, the J end lost 1 base, and 9 bases lay between the germline ends. Germline V gene data show CDR1 as MGHDK and CDR2 as SYGVNS. The CDR3 nucleotides read TGTGCCAGCAGGGACATGGGGAACACTGAAGCTTTCTTT. It yields the protein CASRDMGNTEAFF.

This chain uses TRBV28 with TRBJ1-5; 8 positions match TRBD1. The ends lost 5 bases at V and 3 bases at J; junction bases unmatched: 9. The CDR3 is made up of 16 amino acids. Germline CDR1 is MDHEN and CDR2 is SYDVKM. In DNA form, the CDR3 reads TGTGCCAGCAGTCTACGACCACAGGGGGTCAATCAGCCCCAGCATTTT. It is translated as CASSLRPQGVNQPQHF. Based on the CDR3 plus reference TRBV28 and TRBJ1-5, the full variable domain is DVKVTQSSRYLVKRTGEKVFLECVQDMDHENMFWYRQDPGLGLRLIYFSYDVKMKEKGDIPEGYSVSREKKERFSLILESASTNQTSMYLCASSLRPQGVNQPQHFGDGTRLSIL.

The gene calls are TRBV10-2 and TRBJ1-1; no definite D call. From germline, CDR1 is WSHSY and CDR2 SAAADI. The V end lost 2 bases, the J end lost 11 bases, and 21 bases lay between the germline ends. The CDR3 has 15 amino acids. The CDR3 DNA sequence: TGCGCCAGCAGTGAGGACCCCCTCAACCAGCGGACGGCTTTCTTT. It translates to CASSEDPLNQRTAFF.

The DNA of the CDR3 is TGTGCCAGCAGTGAAGCGCCTAGACCGAGGGGGGGTAGCAATCAGCCCCAGCATTTT. Translated, it gives CASSEAPRPRGGSNQPQHF. The rearrangement links TRBV6-1 to TRBJ1-5; D may be TRBD1 (6 bases). The germline V gene has CDR1 MNHNS and CDR2 SASEGT. There are 19 residues in the CDR3. V was shortened by 0 bases and J by 0 bases, with 18 bases between the two germline ends.

This chain uses TRBV11-2 with TRBJ2-5; D is possibly TRBD1 (5 bases). This CDR3 contains 16 residues. Germline V gene sequence: CDR1 SGHAT, CDR2 FQNNGV. Trimming cost V 1 base and J 1 base, with 13 bases left between them. CDR3 loop: CASSLVPRQGQETQYF. The CDR3 nucleotides are TGTGCCAGCAGCTTAGTCCCCCGCCAGGGCCAAGAGACCCAGTACTTC.

The chain joins TRBV21-1 to TRBJ2-7; the table gives TRBD2 as D, unverified against the DNA. TRBV21-1 is a known pseudogene. There are 15 residues in the CDR3. The CDR3 coding sequence is TGTGCCGGACTCGGGGGACTATTGGGTAGGTCCGAGCAGTACTTC. Its protein is CAGLGGLLGRSEQYF.